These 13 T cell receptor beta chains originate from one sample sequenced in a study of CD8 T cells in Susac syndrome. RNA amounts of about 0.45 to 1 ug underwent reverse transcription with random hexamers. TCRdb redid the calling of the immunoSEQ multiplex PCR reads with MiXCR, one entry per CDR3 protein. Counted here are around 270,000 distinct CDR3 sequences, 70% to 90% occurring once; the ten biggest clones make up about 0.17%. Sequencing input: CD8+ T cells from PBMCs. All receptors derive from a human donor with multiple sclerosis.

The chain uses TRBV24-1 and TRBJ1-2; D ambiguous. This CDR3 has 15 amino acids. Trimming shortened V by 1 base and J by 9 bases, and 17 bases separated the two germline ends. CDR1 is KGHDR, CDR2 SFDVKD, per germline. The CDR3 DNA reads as TGTGCCACCAGTGATTTCGGACCGGGTCCCCCGCGCTACACCTTC. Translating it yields CATSDFGPGPPRYTF.

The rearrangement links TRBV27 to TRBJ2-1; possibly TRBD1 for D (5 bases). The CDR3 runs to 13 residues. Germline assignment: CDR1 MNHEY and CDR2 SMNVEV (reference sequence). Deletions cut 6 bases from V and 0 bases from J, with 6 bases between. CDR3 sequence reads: CASRDISYNEQFF. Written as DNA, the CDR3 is TGTGCCAGCAGGGACATCTCCTACAATGAGCAGTTCTTC.

In DNA, the CDR3 is TGTGCCAGCAGTTCTTCACGGGACACCTTCTACGAGCAGTACTTC. This codes for CASSSSRDTFYEQYF. The V call is TRBV28, the J call TRBJ2-7, with D perhaps matching TRBD1 (6 bases). V was shortened by 4 bases and J by 3 bases, with 16 bases between the two germline ends. The CDR3 is 15 residues long. Germline CDR1 and CDR2: MDHEN and SYDVKM.

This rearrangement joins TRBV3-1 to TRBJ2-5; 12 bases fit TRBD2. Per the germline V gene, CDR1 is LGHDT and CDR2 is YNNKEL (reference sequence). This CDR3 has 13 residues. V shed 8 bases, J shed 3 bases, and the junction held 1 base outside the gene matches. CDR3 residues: CASRTSGEETQYF. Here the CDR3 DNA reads TGTGCCAGCCGGACTAGCGGGGAAGAGACCCAGTACTTC.

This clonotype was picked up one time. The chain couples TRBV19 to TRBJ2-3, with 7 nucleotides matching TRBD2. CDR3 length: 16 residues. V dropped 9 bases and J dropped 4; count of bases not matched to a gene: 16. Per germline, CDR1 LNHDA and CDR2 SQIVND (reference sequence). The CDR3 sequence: CASSGGLGGRADTQYF. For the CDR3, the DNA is TGTGCCAGCTCCGGGGGACTCGGGGGGAGAGCAGATACGCAGTATTTT. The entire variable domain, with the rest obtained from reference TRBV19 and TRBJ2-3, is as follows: DGGITQSPKYLFRKEGQNVTLSCEQNLNHDAMYWYRQDPGQGLRLIYYSQIVNDFQKGDIAEGYSVSREKKESFPLTVTSAQKNPTAFYLCASSGGLGGRADTQYFGPGTRLTVL.

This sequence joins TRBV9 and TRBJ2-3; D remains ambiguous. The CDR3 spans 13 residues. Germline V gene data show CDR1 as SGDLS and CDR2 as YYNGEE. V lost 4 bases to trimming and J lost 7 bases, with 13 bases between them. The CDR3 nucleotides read TGTGCCAGCAGCCCCTCGGGCACCCATACGCAGTATTTT. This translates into CASSPSGTHTQYF.

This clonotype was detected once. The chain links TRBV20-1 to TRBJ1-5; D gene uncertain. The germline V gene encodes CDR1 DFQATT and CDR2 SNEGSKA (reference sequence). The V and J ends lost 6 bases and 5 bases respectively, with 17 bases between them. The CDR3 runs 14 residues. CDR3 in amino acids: CSANSGRGDQPQHF. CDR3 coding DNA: TGCAGTGCCAACAGTGGCCGGGGAGATCAGCCCCAGCATTTT.

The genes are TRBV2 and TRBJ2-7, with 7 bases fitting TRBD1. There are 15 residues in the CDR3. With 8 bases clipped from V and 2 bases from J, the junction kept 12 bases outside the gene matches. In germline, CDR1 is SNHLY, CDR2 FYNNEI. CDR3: CASDQTGSPTYEQYF. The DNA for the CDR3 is TGTGCCAGCGACCAGACAGGGTCGCCTACCTACGAGCAGTACTTC.

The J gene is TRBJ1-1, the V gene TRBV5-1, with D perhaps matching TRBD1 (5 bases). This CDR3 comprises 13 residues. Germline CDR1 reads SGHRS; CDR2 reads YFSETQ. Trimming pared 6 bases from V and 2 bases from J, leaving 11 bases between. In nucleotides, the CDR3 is TGCGCCAGCAACGGGGACGGTAACACTGAAGCTTTCTTT. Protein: CASNGDGNTEAFF.

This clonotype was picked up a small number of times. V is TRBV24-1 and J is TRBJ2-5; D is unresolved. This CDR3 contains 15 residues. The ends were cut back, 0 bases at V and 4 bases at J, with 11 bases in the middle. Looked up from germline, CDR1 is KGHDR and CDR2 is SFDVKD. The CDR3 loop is CATSDLQDLGETQYF. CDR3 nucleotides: TGTGCCACCAGTGATTTGCAAGATCTAGGAGAGACCCAGTACTTC.

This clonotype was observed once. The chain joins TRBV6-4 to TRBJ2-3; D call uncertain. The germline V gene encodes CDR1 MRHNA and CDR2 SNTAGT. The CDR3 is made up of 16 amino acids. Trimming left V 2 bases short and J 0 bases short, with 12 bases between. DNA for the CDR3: TGTGCCAGCAGTGACAAGGCTAGTCCTAGCACAGATACGCAGTATTTT. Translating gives CASSDKASPSTDTQYF.

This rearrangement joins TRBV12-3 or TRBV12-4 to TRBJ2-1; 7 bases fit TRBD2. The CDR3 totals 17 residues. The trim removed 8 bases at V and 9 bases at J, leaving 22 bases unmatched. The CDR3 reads CASSASLPGSGFGEQFF. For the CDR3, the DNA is TGTGCCAGCTCCGCGTCCCTTCCAGGTAGCGGGTTCGGTGAGCAGTTCTTC.

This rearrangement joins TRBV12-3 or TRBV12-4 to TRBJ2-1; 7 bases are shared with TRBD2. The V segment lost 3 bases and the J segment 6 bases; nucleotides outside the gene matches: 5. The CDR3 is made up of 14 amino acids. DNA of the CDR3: TGTGCCAGCAGTTTTTGGGAGCGGGGCAATGAGCAGTTCTTC. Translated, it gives CASSFWERGNEQFF.